The source of this T cell receptor (beta chain) is a study of persistence of HIV-infected CD4 T cells (dated by TCRdb to the early 2020s). For context, the study as a whole: CMV- and HIV-1 Gag-responding CD4+ T cells were isolated from ART-treated individuals so that antigen-driven clonal expansion of HIV-1-infected cells could be examined. The median time the participants had spent on suppressive ART was approximately eight years. Peripheral blood samples of up to roughly 180 mL were taken at multiple time points, with the exception of a couple of participants who underwent leukapheresis at a single time point. TCRbeta sequencing assessed the clonality of all cells in each sorted population, while proviral sequencing assessed the clonality of infected cells. In the cross-participant TCR cluster analysis, about 8 participants were included for CMV and roughly seven participants were included for Gag.

Taken with the paper, the label for treatment or condition translates to: suppressive antiretroviral therapy. Lysates of CMV-infected fibroblasts were used at approximately 10 ug/mL for cell stimulation. Nonresponding CD40L-negative CD69-negative CD45RO-high memory CD4+ T cells were sorted as memory populations depleted of antigen-responding cells. HIV-1-infected adults in whom suppressive ART had been started during chronic infection were enrolled as participants. Plasma HIV-1 RNA had been undetectable (below 50 copies/mL) in participants for at least 4 years. To be included, participants needed a CD4+ T cell count above 400 cells/uL and a positive CMV serology. Before stimulation, PBMCs were isolated using density centrifugation and depleted of CD8+ T cells. Stimulation of CD8-depleted PBMCs was carried out for more than 15 hours with anti-CD28/CD49d costimulation, CD40-blocking antibody and enfuvirtide, to prevent new infections. Sorting was done on either a Beckman Coulter MoFlo Legacy or an XDP sorter, and propidium iodide was used to exclude dead cells. Genomic DNA was extracted with the QIAamp DNA Mini Kit for samples above one million cells, otherwise with the Quick-DNA Microprep Kit.

Based on the germline V gene, the CDR1 and CDR2 sequences are SGHRS and YFSETQ. The CDR3 contains 16 residues, cysteine and phenylalanine counted. CDR3 DNA only is kept here, 48 bases in frame from base 1. The V end loses 3 bases and the J end loses 3 bases, and a stretch of 18 bases separates them. The immunoSEQ hsTCRB assay version 4, run in survey mode, was used to sequence TCRbeta repertoires from genomic DNA. For TCRbeta sequencing, genomic DNA was diluted to approximately 9 ng/uL, with up to about 1 ug used per sample. In the paper's pipeline: Analysis of the TCRbeta data was done in ImmunoSeq Analyzer 3.0, and diversity was computed on productive nucleotide rearrangements. Lower-bound TCR diversity was estimated with the improved Chao index, and clonality with the Gini coefficient using the Immunarch R package. Nucleotide rearrangements that differed but encoded the same CDR3beta amino acid sequence were counted as separate clonotypes. Differential abundance analysis found TCRbeta sequences that were significantly enriched in antigen-responding cells compared with anti-CD3/anti-CD28-activated cells. GLIPH2 clustered TCRs by predicted peptide-MHC specificity, both within individual participants and across merged participant data sets. TCRdb provides this immuneACCESS table in a form limited to in-frame rearrangements. Some clones are lacking; in checked studies, under half of them reflect an unresolved V gene, and why the rest are absent is not known. V and J calls and clone size follow that table, whereas D and trimming were derived from the DNA. This sample comprises some 48,000 clones, about four fifths of them detected only once. Of the sample, 2.5% to 3% is held by the ten largest clones.

The paper as a whole reports these results and caveats: Only a small number of individuals took part in the study, and only a limited range of antigens was tested. Significantly lower TCRbeta richness was observed in CMV- and Gag-responding cells than in anti-CD3/anti-CD28-responding cells, and higher oligoclonality was observed in CMV-responding cells than in CD3/CD28-stimulated and Gag-responding cells. Restriction of bulk TCR analyses to the rare CMV-responding cells that actually carried HIV-1 proviruses was not possible. TCR oligoclonality correlated with proviral oligoclonality within the same sorted populations. Antigen-responding cells were enriched for expanded CDR3beta sequences that were degenerate, which suggests that CD4+ responses to CMV and Gag underwent convergent selection.

The count of this clone is one. Its recognized antigen is unknown. Base qualities are not at hand, and no much larger clone is one base apart. Specimen: CD4+ T cells sorted from PBMCs after roughly 18-hour stimulation, collected from a patient who received antiretroviral therapy. The cell subset or site label, as the study defines it: CD40L-CD69- CD45RO-high memory CD4 T cells not responding to CMV lysate. The chain is encoded by TRBV5-1 joined to TRBJ1-1; D gene: possibly TRBD1, on 5 matching bases. This receptor was identified in an adult man with HIV who was CMV-seropositive. The CDR3 region reads CASSSRFSSQDTEAFF. The DNA sequence reads TGCGCCAGCAGCTCCAGGTTCTCGTCACAGGACACTGAAGCTTTCTTT.